This entry is about one T cell receptor (beta chain). The data stem from a study of blood T cell repertoires in COVID-19. Overall study context: There were acute and convalescent COVID-19 samples, and they came from the United States, Italy and Spain. T cells, B-cell-depleted T cells, or PBMCs provided the cDNA or gDNA that served as material.

Repertoires were generated with immunoSEQ multiplex PCR, while TCRdb's copy carries only in-frame clones and drops some. The sample comprises fewer than 150,000 clones, approximately 78% of which are singletons, and around 4% rests with the top ten. Sample: peripheral blood. The TCR originated in an elderly woman with acute or convalescent COVID-19.

Here the CDR3 reads CASSWTGSVDEQYF. As DNA, the CDR3 is TGTGCCAGCAGTTGGACAGGGTCAGTCGACGAGCAGTACTTC. The chain carries TRBV27 and TRBJ2-7; 8 bases line up with TRBD1. Germline values: CDR1 MNHEY, CDR2 SMNVEV (reference sequence). This CDR3 is built from 14 residues. V was pared by 4 bases and J by 5 bases, with 7 bases of the junction left unmatched.